Reported below is one TCR beta chain. Germline loops: CDR1 SNHLY, CDR2 FYNNEI. V was clipped by 6 bases and J by 0 bases, with 6 bases between them. The CDR3 consists of 12 residues. Sequencing used immunoSEQ multiplex PCR; TCRdb keeps in-frame clones, though not all of them. This table holds 76,000 or so clones, 91% found once. This sample stems from a study of technical replicates of blood from a few donors. V gene TRBV2 combines with J gene TRBJ2-7; D is uncertain. The sequenced sample was T cells isolated from PBMCs. This sequence originates from a human donor in good health. The CDR3 is CASSYSSYEQYF. CDR3 DNA: TGTGCCAGCAGCTACAGCTCCTACGAGCAGTACTTC. The entire variable domain, with the rest obtained from reference TRBV2 and TRBJ2-7, is as follows: EPEVTQTPSHQVTQMGQEVILRCVPISNHLYFYWYRQILGQKVEFLVSFYNNEISEKSEIFDDQFSVERPDGSNFTLKIRSTKLEDSAMYFCASSYSSYEQYFGPGTRLTVT.